This TCR beta chain is from a study of T cell responses to AZD1222 COVID-19 vaccine. The assay was immunoSEQ multiplex PCR, and TCRdb's table has in-frame clones only and misses some. The sample shows 170,000 or so clones, more than 85% of them seen only once. Trimming took 4 bases from V and 4 from J, leaving 10 bases between them. The CDR3 spans 13 residues. Germline V gives CDR1 SEHNR, CDR2 FQNEAQ (reference sequence). Material: peripheral blood, obtained on day 0 of AZD1222 vaccination. The TCR was taken from an adult in good health. The J gene is TRBJ1-2, the V gene TRBV7-9; D is uncertain. Here the CDR3 DNA reads TGTGCCAGCAGCTCGAGCACGGTCTATGGCTACACCTTC. Translating it yields CASSSSTVYGYTF.